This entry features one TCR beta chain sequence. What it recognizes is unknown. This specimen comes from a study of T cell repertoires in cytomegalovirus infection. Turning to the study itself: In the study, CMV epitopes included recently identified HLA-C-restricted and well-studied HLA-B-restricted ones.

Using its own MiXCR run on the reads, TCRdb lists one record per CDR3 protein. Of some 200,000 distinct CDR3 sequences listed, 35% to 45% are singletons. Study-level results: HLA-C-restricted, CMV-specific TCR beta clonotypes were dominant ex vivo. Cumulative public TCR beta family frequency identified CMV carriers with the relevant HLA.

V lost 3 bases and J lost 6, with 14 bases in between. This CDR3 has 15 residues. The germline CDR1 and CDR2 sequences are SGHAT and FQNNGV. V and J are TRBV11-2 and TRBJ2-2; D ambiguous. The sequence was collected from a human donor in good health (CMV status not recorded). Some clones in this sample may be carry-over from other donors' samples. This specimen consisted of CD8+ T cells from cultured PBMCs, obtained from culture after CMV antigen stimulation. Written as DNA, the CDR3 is TGTGCCAGCAGCTTGTGGGTTGAGGATCCCGGGGAGCTGTTTTTT. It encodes CASSLWVEDPGELFF. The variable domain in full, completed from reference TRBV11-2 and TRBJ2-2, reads EAGVAQSPRYKIIEKRQSVAFWCNPISGHATLYWYQQILGQGPKLLIQFQNNGVVDDSQLPKDRFSAERLKGVDSTLKIQPAKLEDSAVYLCASSLWVEDPGELFFGEGSRLTVL.